Shown below are 13 T cell receptor beta chains from a single sample sequenced in a study of sequential checkpoint blockade in melanoma. Clones were read by immunoSEQ multiplex PCR, and TCRdb kept only the in-frame ones, dropping some. The data show some 3,500 clones, about 18% seen once. The treatment here: randomized to nivolumab then ipilimumab (arm A) or the reverse (arm B). Material: tumor tissue (inferred from file names), obtained from a patient given nivolumab and ipilimumab in sequence. The receptor set was obtained from a human donor with melanoma.

V is TRBV30 and J is TRBJ1-2; D is uncertain. This CDR3 is built from 12 residues. The V gene lost 3 bases and the J gene lost 4 bases, with 9 bases spanning the gap. Germline V gene data show CDR1 as GTSNPN and CDR2 as SVGIG (reference sequence). CDR3 nucleotide sequence: TGTGCCTGGAGGGAGGGCATCTATGGCTACACCTTC. Its protein is CAWREGIYGYTF.

Relative to its sample, this clone is hyperexpanded. The V call is TRBV28, the J call TRBJ1-2; unclear D gene. The CDR3 covers 15 residues. V gave up 6 bases and J gave up 0 bases, with 14 bases separating them. Germline CDR1 and CDR2: MDHEN and SYDVKM. The CDR3 DNA follows: TGTGCCAGCAGACCTCGGACCGATACTAACTATGGCTACACCTTC. Amino acids: CASRPRTDTNYGYTF.

This clone was seen only a few times. V usage is TRBV18 and J usage is TRBJ2-7; weak D call: TRBD2 (6 bases). Per germline, CDR1 KGHSH and CDR2 LQKENI. The V end lost 1 base, the J end lost 0 bases, and 10 bases lay between the germline ends. The CDR3 runs 15 residues. CDR3 protein: CASSPRGVGSYEQYF. In DNA, the CDR3 is TGTGCCAGCTCACCACGGGGGGTAGGCTCCTACGAGCAGTACTTC. Supplemented by reference TRBV18 and TRBJ2-7, the full variable domain reads NAGVMQNPRHLVRRRGQEARLRCSPMKGHSHVYWYRQLPEEGLKFMVYLQKENIIDESGMPKERFSAEFPKEGPSILRIQQVVRGDSAAYFCASSPRGVGSYEQYFGPGTRLTVT.

V is TRBV28 and J is TRBJ2-3; 9 positions match TRBD1. This CDR3 has 17 amino acids. CDR1 and CDR2 (germline): MDHEN, SYDVKM. V lost 3 bases, J lost 2 bases, and 9 bases stayed unmatched. The CDR3 DNA is TGTGCCAGCAGTTTCGCCGGGACAGGGTATCTCACAGATACGCAGTATTTT. Its protein is CASSFAGTGYLTDTQYF.

In this sample, this clone is medium-sized (0.01 to 0.1%). This chain connects TRBV11-3 to TRBJ2-7; D tentatively reads TRBD1 or TRBD2 (5 bases each). The V gene's germline CDR1 is SGHNT and CDR2 YENEEA. This CDR3 has 17 residues. Trimming left V 1 base short and J 3 bases short, with 19 bases between. Written as DNA, the CDR3 is TGTGCCAGCAGCTTAGTCCCGGGGCCAGGGAAAATCTACGAGCAGTACTTC. Translation: CASSLVPGPGKIYEQYF.

This clone occurred once. The chain recombines TRBV18 with TRBJ2-7; D gene ambiguous. V was pared by 4 bases and J by 5 bases, with 9 bases between. Germline assignment: CDR1 KGHSH and CDR2 LQKENI. The CDR3 spans 12 residues. The CDR3, as DNA: TGTGCCAGCTCACTACGGCCTGACGAGCAGTACTTC. Protein product: CASSLRPDEQYF.

The genes are TRBV6-8 and TRBJ1-2, with unresolved D. The CDR3 has 15 residues. Germline V lookup: CDR1 MNHGY, CDR2 SAAAGT. Between the trimmed V and J ends, which lost 0 bases and 3 bases, there was a span of 11 bases. The DNA of the CDR3 is TGTGCCAGCAGTTACTCCTCCAGTTTGGACTATGGCTACACCTTC. It codes for CASSYSSSLDYGYTF.

This clone was found a few times. The chain employs TRBV6-8 and TRBJ2-2; the match to TRBD1 covers 9 bases. Losses at the gene ends were 2 bases for V and 6 bases for J; bases not matched to a gene: 10. Germline-derived CDR1 and CDR2 are MNHGY and SAAAGT. This CDR3 is 17 amino acids long. The CDR3 bases are TGTGCCAGCAGTTACCCCCGAGGACAGGGGTGGTCCGGGGAGCTGTTTTTT. It translates to CASSYPRGQGWSGELFF.

This clone was seen a handful of times. V usage is TRBV10-2 and J usage is TRBJ2-2, with 8 bases matching TRBD1. J lost 4 bases, V lost 6 bases, and 1 base had no gene match. The CDR3 is made up of 13 amino acids. Germline CDR1 reads WSHSY; CDR2 reads SAAADI. The CDR3 region has the DNA TGCGCCAGCAGAGGACAGGGCACCGGGGAGCTGTTTTTT. Amino acids: CASRGQGTGELFF.

This chain joins TRBV29-1 and TRBJ2-5; 8 bases are shared with TRBD2. Germline assignment: CDR1 SQVTM and CDR2 ANQGSEA. The CDR3 loop spans 16 amino acids. V gave up 4 bases and J gave up 1 base; unmatched junction bases: 11. CDR3 amino acids: CSVAGGLAALQETQYF. The CDR3 nucleotides read TGCAGCGTTGCGGGAGGACTAGCCGCGCTCCAAGAGACCCAGTACTTC.

This clone is classed as medium-sized. This sequence joins TRBV28 and TRBJ2-6; D remains unclear. This CDR3 contains 16 residues. V was clipped by 6 bases and J by 1 base, with 13 bases between them. Germline V gene sequence: CDR1 MDHEN, CDR2 SYDVKM. Here the CDR3 DNA reads TGTGCCAGCAGCTACCTCGGCCTGTCTGGGGCCAACGTCCTGACTTTC. The encoded protein is CASSYLGLSGANVLTF. The whole variable domain, remainder taken from reference TRBV28 and TRBJ2-6, is DVKVTQSSRYLVKRTGEKVFLECVQDMDHENMFWYRQDPGLGLRLIYFSYDVKMKEKGDIPEGYSVSREKKERFSLILESASTNQTSMYLCASSYLGLSGANVLTFGAGSRLTVL.

This clone was counted only a few times. V usage is TRBV2 and J usage is TRBJ2-5; weak D call: TRBD1 (7 bases). Germline V CDR1 and CDR2: SNHLY, FYNNEI. This CDR3 comprises 16 residues. Trimming cost V 4 bases and J 1 base, with 16 bases left between them. CDR3 bases: TGTGCCAGCAGTGGACAGGGAACGGGGGTCCAAGAGACCCAGTACTTC. Residues: CASSGQGTGVQETQYF.

The CDR3 bases are TGTGCCAGTACCCCAAACCCGCCGGGACTAGCGGGAGGCCGTGAGCAGTTCTTC. Encoded protein: CASTPNPPGLAGGREQFF. The V call is TRBV19, the J call TRBJ2-1; 15 nucleotides agree with TRBD2. The length of the CDR3 is 18 residues. CDR1 LNHDA and CDR2 SQIVND come from the germline V gene (reference sequence). The trim removed 7 bases at V and 9 bases at J, leaving 16 bases unmatched.